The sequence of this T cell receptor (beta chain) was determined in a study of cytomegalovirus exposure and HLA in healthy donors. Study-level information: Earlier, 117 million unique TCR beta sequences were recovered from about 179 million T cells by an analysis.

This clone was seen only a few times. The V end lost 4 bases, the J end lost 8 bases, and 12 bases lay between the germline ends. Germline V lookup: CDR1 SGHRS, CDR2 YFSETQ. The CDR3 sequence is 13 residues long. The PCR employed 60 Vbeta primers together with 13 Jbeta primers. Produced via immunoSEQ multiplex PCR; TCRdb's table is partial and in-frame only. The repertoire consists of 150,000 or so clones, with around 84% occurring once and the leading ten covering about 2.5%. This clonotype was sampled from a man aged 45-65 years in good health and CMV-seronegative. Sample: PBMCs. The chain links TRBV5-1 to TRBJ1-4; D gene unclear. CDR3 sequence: CASSLRPGEKLFF. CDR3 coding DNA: TGCGCCAGCAGCCTGCGGCCGGGGGAAAAACTGTTTTTT. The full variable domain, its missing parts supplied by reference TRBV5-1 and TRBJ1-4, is KAGVTQTPRYLIKTRGQQVTLSCSPISGHRSVSWYQQTPGQGLQFLFEYFSETQRNKGNFPGRFSGRQFSNSRSEMNVSTLELGDSALYLCASSLRPGEKLFFGSGTQLSVL.